Listed here are 17 T cell receptor beta chains from one sample, sequenced in a study of T cell responses to AZD1222 COVID-19 vaccine. Libraries were prepared by immunoSEQ multiplex PCR; TCRdb keeps only in-frame clonotypes and omits some of them. The sample has tens of thousands of clones; about nine tenths are singletons. Material: peripheral blood, obtained on day 0 of AZD1222 vaccination. The receptor set was obtained from an adult in good health.

J is TRBJ1-2 and V is TRBV4-1, with 7 nucleotides matching TRBD1. The V gene's germline CDR1 is MGHRA and CDR2 YSYEKL. The CDR3 covers 14 residues. Trimming cost V 4 bases and J 5 bases; bases outside gene matches: 7. Here the CDR3 DNA reads TGCGCCAGCAGCCGCGACAGGGTTGGGTATGGCTACACCTTC. This gives the protein CASSRDRVGYGYTF.

The chain is built from TRBV7-9 and TRBJ1-4; D possibly corresponds to TRBD1 (6 bases). CDR1 is SEHNR and CDR2 is FQNEAQ in the germline V gene (reference sequence). The CDR3 loop spans 13 amino acids. The V end was cut by 4 bases, the J end by 7 bases, with 10 bases between. The CDR3 loop reads CASSSSGAEKLFF. CDR3 DNA: TGTGCCAGCAGCTCCTCAGGGGCTGAAAAACTGTTTTTT. Full variable domain (rest looked up from reference TRBV7-9 and TRBJ1-4): DTGVSQNPRHKITKRGQNVTFRCDPISEHNRLYWYRQTLGQGPEFLTYFQNEAQLEKSRLLSDRFSAERPKGSFSTLEIQRTEQGDSAMYLCASSSSGAEKLFFGSGTQLSVL.

The chain has TRBV23-1 and TRBJ1-2, with 9 bases lining up with TRBD1. TRBV23-1 is marked as an open reading frame, function uncertain. The CDR3 runs to 16 residues. The V and J ends lost 4 bases and 0 bases, in that order; junction bases with no gene match: 6. The CDR3 DNA sequence: TGCGCCAGCAGTCCCGACAGGGGGAAGGCTAACTATGGCTACACCTTC. This gives the protein CASSPDRGKANYGYTF.

The V gene is TRBV10-3, the J gene TRBJ1-2; D may be TRBD1 (6 bases). CDR3 length: 16 residues. Germline CDR1 reads ENHRY; CDR2 reads SYGVKD. V gave up 3 bases and J gave up 8 bases, with 22 bases separating them. The CDR3 loop is CAISDAIDAGGRGYTF. For the CDR3, the DNA is TGTGCCATCAGTGATGCGATAGATGCCGGGGGCCGGGGCTACACCTTC.

This clone was detected once. The chain joins TRBV15 to TRBJ1-6; D is undetermined. This CDR3 is built from 17 residues. The V gene's germline CDR1 is LNHNV and CDR2 YYDKDF (reference sequence). V was trimmed by 0 bases and J by 0 bases, leaving 9 bases between them. This CDR3 reads CATSRDSVGSYNSPLHF. The CDR3 nucleotides are TGTGCCACCAGCAGAGATAGCGTGGGCTCCTATAATTCACCCCTCCACTTT.

The rearrangement joins TRBV27 to TRBJ2-3; D gene uncertain. Trimming left V 5 bases short and J 4 bases short, with 13 bases between. Germline CDR1 and CDR2: MNHEY and SMNVEV (reference sequence). The CDR3 contains 14 residues. The CDR3 DNA is TGTGCCAGCAGTGCTCGGATCGAAGCAGATACGCAGTATTTT. Its translation is CASSARIEADTQYF.

The CDR3 DNA is TGTGCCAGCAGCCCTTCTGGGGGGTATCAGCCCCAGCATTTT. Protein sequence: CASSPSGGYQPQHF. The V gene is TRBV21-1, the J gene TRBJ1-5. TRBV21-1 is deemed a pseudogene. The CDR3 totals 14 residues.

The CDR3 loop reads CAWSGGRADGNTIYF. The CDR3 DNA reads as TGTGCCTGGAGTGGTGGGAGGGCCGATGGAAACACCATATATTTT. The rearrangement joins TRBV30 to TRBJ1-3; D uncertain. Germline values: CDR1 GTSNPN, CDR2 SVGIG (reference sequence). There are 15 residues in the CDR3. The ends were cut back, 1 base at V and 3 bases at J, with 13 bases in the middle.

This chain links TRBV11-2 with TRBJ1-4, with a possible D match to TRBD1 (6 bases). The CDR3 spans 15 residues. The V end was cut by 6 bases, the J end by 7 bases, with 18 bases between. CDR1 and CDR2 from the germline V gene are SGHAT and FQNNGV. The CDR3 sequence: CASRADRWEGEKLFF. CDR3 sequence (DNA): TGTGCCAGCAGAGCCGACAGGTGGGAGGGTGAAAAACTGTTTTTT.

This clone has only one observation. This CDR3 fails to terminate in the conserved phenylalanine or tryptophan, so it likely reflects a read error. The DNA is omitted, as the CDR3 cannot be located on it reliably, and the CDR3 follows TCRdb's listing. This chain connects TRBV24-1 to TRBJ2-7; the table names TRBD2, a call not compared with the DNA. The germline CDR1 and CDR2 sequences are KGHDR and SFDVKD. The CDR3 region is 12 residues in length, termini included. This CDR3 reads CATSDALAAPSN.

This rearrangement joins TRBV2 to TRBJ1-1, with 7 bases identical to TRBD1. Unmatched junction bases numbered 15, after V lost 8 bases and J lost 6 bases. In germline, CDR1 is SNHLY, CDR2 FYNNEI. The CDR3 sequence is 15 residues long. The CDR3 loop is CASGEWADRVPEAFF. CDR3 DNA sequence: TGTGCCAGCGGGGAGTGGGCAGACAGGGTCCCTGAAGCTTTCTTT.

The chain carries TRBV29-1 and TRBJ1-1, with 10 bases matching TRBD1. The germline gives CDR1 SQVTM, CDR2 ANQGSEA. J lost 3 bases, V lost 7 bases, and 8 bases had no gene match. This CDR3 has 14 residues. The CDR3 sequence: CSAERGQGHTEAFF. CDR3 bases: TGCAGCGCTGAGAGGGGACAGGGGCACACTGAAGCTTTCTTT.

The rearrangement joins TRBV27 to TRBJ2-3; 12 nucleotides agree with TRBD1. The germline V gene encodes CDR1 MNHEY and CDR2 SMNVEV (reference sequence). This CDR3 region has 19 residues. Trimming at V came to 3 bases and at J to 2 bases, leaving 12 bases not matched to a gene. This CDR3 is CASSFSGTGGFGFTDTQYF. For the CDR3, the DNA is TGTGCCAGCAGTTTCTCTGGGACAGGGGGCTTTGGGTTCACAGATACGCAGTATTTT.

The rearrangement joins TRBV5-1 to TRBJ2-7; D ambiguous. With 4 bases removed from V and 3 bases from J, the gap between germline ends came to 11 bases. CDR1 is SGHRS, CDR2 YFSETQ, per germline. The CDR3 contains 13 residues. CDR3 sequence: CASSSLADYEQYF. CDR3 bases: TGCGCCAGCAGCAGTCTGGCGGACTACGAGCAGTACTTC.

The rearrangement uses TRBV29-1 and TRBJ1-1; weak D call: TRBD1 (5 bases). V was pared by 7 bases and J by 0 bases, with 9 bases between. Germline CDR1 reads SQVTM; CDR2 reads ANQGSEA. The CDR3 has 12 amino acids. The CDR3 nucleotides are TGCAGCGCCGGACACATGAACACTGAAGCTTTCTTT. It translates to CSAGHMNTEAFF.

The chain employs TRBV19 and TRBJ2-7; 9 bases line up with TRBD1. The germline gives CDR1 LNHDA, CDR2 SQIVND (reference sequence). V lost 6 bases and J lost 6; bases outside the gene matches: 6. CDR3 size: 13 residues. The CDR3 DNA sequence: TGTGCCAGTAGGAAGGACAGGGGCAGCGAGCAGTACTTC. Protein product: CASRKDRGSEQYF. The whole variable domain, remainder taken from reference TRBV19 and TRBJ2-7, is DGGITQSPKYLFRKEGQNVTLSCEQNLNHDAMYWYRQDPGQGLRLIYYSQIVNDFQKGDIAEGYSVSREKKESFPLTVTSAQKNPTAFYLCASRKDRGSEQYFGPGTRLTVT.

This chain uses TRBV5-4 with TRBJ2-3; either TRBD1 or TRBD2 may supply D (5 bases each). With 0 bases removed from V and 11 bases from J, the gap between germline ends came to 13 bases. The germline V gene encodes CDR1 SGHNT and CDR2 YYREEE (reference sequence). CDR3 length equals 13 residues. CDR3 sequence (DNA): TGTGCCAGCAGCTTGGATTCGGGGCTCAGGCAGTATTTT. This sequence encodes CASSLDSGLRQYF.